This TCR beta chain was captured by sequencing in a study of OX40 agonist ivuxolimab in advanced cancers. Data came from immunoSEQ multiplex PCR; TCRdb stores just in-frame clones and leaves some out. The table has about 52,000 clones, 90% to 95% seen once. Remarks on this clone: Its antigen is unknown.

The CDR3 length is 14 residues. V lost 0 bases and J lost 0, with 6 bases in between. The germline CDR1 and CDR2 sequences are SGHVS and FQNEAQ. Study results and caveats: Partial responders receiving 0.1-3.0 mg/kg showed among the lowest clonal expansion.

The sequence was collected from an adult with an advanced solid tumor such as melanoma, head and neck, liver or kidney cancer. Sample: CD4+ or CD8+ T cells sorted from blood, taken in a trial of the OX40 agonist ivuxolimab. The V call is TRBV7-8, the J call TRBJ2-7, with D uncertain. In DNA, the CDR3 is TGTGCCAGCAGCTTAGCTACAGCCTCCTACGAGCAGTACTTC. Its translation is CASSLATASYEQYF.